This T cell receptor beta chain comes out of a study of blood T cell repertoires in COVID-19. V trimming: 0 bases; J trimming: 4 bases; junction bases outside the gene matches: 8. The CDR3 runs to 17 residues. Germline V lookup: CDR1 KGHSY, CDR2 FQNENV. The repertoire was sequenced with immunoSEQ multiplex PCR; TCRdb's copy has only in-frame clones and lacks some. The data contain about 150,000 clones, approximately 83% of them singletons. The J gene is TRBJ1-3, the V gene TRBV16, with 8 bases lining up with TRBD1. Sequencing was performed on peripheral blood. This clonotype originated in a woman at least 80 years old with acute or convalescent COVID-19. CDR3: CASSQSINRGKGNTIYF. The CDR3 coding sequence is TGTGCCAGCAGCCAATCGATCAACAGGGGGAAAGGAAACACCATATATTTT.